This T cell receptor beta chain was sequenced for a study of T cells expressing NK-cell markers. Overall study: Sequenced donors, eight in total, included seven who were HCMV-seropositive and one who was seronegative.

Germline V CDR1 and CDR2: SGHRS, YFSETQ. The CDR3 loop spans 16 amino acids. For this clonotype: As yet, its antigen is unknown.

Researchers built TCR beta cDNA using 5'RACE template switching with UMIs. TCRdb re-called the 5' RACE reads and shows each CDR3 protein once, DNA omitted. The table lists a few hundred thousand distinct CDR3 sequences, with 0.39% in the top ten. General study results and limits: Dominance of the CD3+CD56-NKG2C+ fraction by these clonotypes also held in a handful of donors.

V gene TRBV5-1 combines with J gene TRBJ2-1. Sequenced material: blood T cells: a sorted CD56 or NKG2C T cell subset, CD4+ or CD8+ T cells, or bulk PBMC T cells (not recorded which). The clonotype was recovered from a young man in good health. The CDR3 is CASSLPSASLDNEQFF.